A single sample is the source of the 20 T cell receptor beta chains below, sequenced in a study of shared clonotypes between healthy human individuals. TCRdb's table, derived via immunoSEQ multiplex PCR, lists solely in-frame clones and lacks some. The sample holds about 2.3 million clones; about 90% are singletons and the top ten take 0.3% to 0.4%. Sequencing was performed on naive CD4+ T cells from PBMCs. The subset denotes: CD45RA+ positively selected. These TCRs come from a man between 18 and 35 years old in good health. Some clones in this sample may be carry-over from other donors' samples.

This clone showed up just a few times. The chain links TRBV19 to TRBJ1-5, with D perhaps matching TRBD1 (5 bases). The CDR3 length is 15 residues. The germline V gene has CDR1 LNHDA and CDR2 SQIVND (reference sequence). V was shortened by 5 bases and J by 0 bases, with 11 bases between the two germline ends. CDR3 DNA sequence: TGTGCCAGTAGTGAGGGACGAGGTAGCAATCAGCCCCAGCATTTT. Translating it yields CASSEGRGSNQPQHF.

This CDR3 reads CASSLFQSSGNTIYF. CDR3 bases: TGTGCCAGCAGCTTGTTTCAATCCTCTGGAAACACCATATATTTT. The chain combines TRBV5-6 with TRBJ1-3, with D uncertain. The CDR3 has 15 residues. The germline V gene encodes CDR1 SGHDT and CDR2 YYEEEE. Trimming took 1 base from V and 0 from J, leaving 8 bases between them. Combining the CDR3 with reference TRBV5-6 and TRBJ1-3 gives the whole variable domain DAGVTQSPTHLIKTRGQQVTLRCSPKSGHDTVSWYQQALGQGPQFIFQYYEEEERQRGNFPDRFSGHQFPNYSSELNVNALLLGDSALYLCASSLFQSSGNTIYFGEGSWLTVV.

The chain couples TRBV30 to TRBJ1-4; D might be TRBD1 (5 bases). CDR3 length: 12 residues. Trimming shortened V by 3 bases and J by 12 bases, and 14 bases separated the two germline ends. The germline V gene encodes CDR1 GTSNPN and CDR2 SVGIG (reference sequence). The CDR3 region has the DNA TGTGCCTGGAGCCCCAGAAAAGGGGAACTGTTTTTT. It is translated as CAWSPRKGELFF. Combining the CDR3 with reference TRBV30 and TRBJ1-4 gives the whole variable domain SQTIHQWPATLVQPVGSPLSLECTVEGTSNPNLYWYRQAAGRGLQLLFYSVGIGQISSEVPQNLSASRPQDRQFILSSKKLLLSDSGFYLCAWSPRKGELFFGSGTQLSVL.

The J gene is TRBJ2-1, the V gene TRBV12-5; 7 nucleotides agree with TRBD2. Germline assignment: CDR1 LGHNT and CDR2 FRNRAP. CDR3 size: 17 residues. V shed 5 bases, J shed 4 bases, and the junction held 14 bases outside the gene matches. The CDR3, as DNA: TGTGCTAGTGGTCAGACCCAAAGCGGGATCAATTACAATGAGCAGTTCTTC. As protein: CASGQTQSGINYNEQFF. The full variable domain, its missing parts supplied by reference TRBV12-5 and TRBJ2-1, is DARVTQTPRHKVTEMGQEVTMRCQPILGHNTVFWYRQTMMQGLELLAYFRNRAPLDDSGMPKDRFSAEMPDATLATLKIQPSEPRDSAVYFCASGQTQSGINYNEQFFGPGTRLTVL.

The chain is built from TRBV29-1 and TRBJ2-2; 7 nucleotides agree with TRBD1. Germline V lookup: CDR1 SQVTM, CDR2 ANQGSEA. The CDR3 consists of 13 residues. Germline trimming cut 7 bases from V and 8 bases from J; bases unmatched to any gene: 10. The CDR3 here is CSALGTAPGELFF. Here the CDR3 DNA reads TGCAGCGCCCTCGGGACAGCACCTGGGGAGCTGTTTTTT.

V usage is TRBV18 and J usage is TRBJ2-5; TRBD1 matches 8 bases. V gave up 8 bases and J gave up 5 bases; unmatched junction bases: 10. In germline, CDR1 is KGHSH, CDR2 LQKENI. There are 14 residues in the CDR3. CDR3 loop: CASVPDRVGETQYF. DNA for the CDR3: TGTGCCAGCGTTCCGGACAGGGTTGGGGAGACCCAGTACTTC.

V gene TRBV19 combines with J gene TRBJ2-1, with 11 nucleotides matching TRBD2. The junction had 9 bases not matched to a gene; V was cut back by 6 bases and J by 8 bases. Germline CDR1 reads LNHDA; CDR2 reads SQIVND (reference sequence). The CDR3 spans 15 residues. The CDR3 is CASSSTSGTRDEQFF. The CDR3, as DNA: TGTGCCAGTAGCTCGACTAGCGGGACGCGGGATGAGCAGTTCTTC.

This clone has a handful of counts. This rearrangement joins TRBV7-9 to TRBJ1-2; TRBD1 matches 9 bases. The CDR3 consists of 12 residues. V shed 6 bases and J 7 bases; nucleotides not matched to a gene: 3. CDR1 is SEHNR and CDR2 is FQNEAQ in the germline V gene (reference sequence). The DNA for the CDR3 is TGTGCCAGCAGACAACAGGGGGCTGGCTACACCTTC. It yields the protein CASRQQGAGYTF.

This clone was seen just once. This chain links TRBV2 with TRBJ1-1, with no clear D. The CDR3 sequence is 13 residues long. CDR1 SNHLY and CDR2 FYNNEI come from the germline V gene. Trimming took 7 bases from V and 0 from J, leaving 9 bases between them. The CDR3 loop reads CASNLNMNTEAFF. The CDR3 DNA is TGTGCCAGCAATTTAAACATGAACACTGAAGCTTTCTTT.

This chain uses TRBV9 with TRBJ2-3, with D unresolved. CDR3 size: 16 residues. V lost 4 bases to trimming and J lost 0 bases, with 15 bases between them. The germline CDR1 and CDR2 sequences are SGDLS and YYNGEE. CDR3 protein: CASSPPQLTSTDTQYF. The CDR3 DNA is TGTGCCAGCAGCCCCCCTCAGCTAACTAGCACAGATACGCAGTATTTT.

The chain has TRBV9 and TRBJ2-1; D is ambiguous. Germline CDR1 reads SGDLS; CDR2 reads YYNGEE. Trimming removed 0 bases from V and 6 bases from J, with 10 bases in between. This CDR3 has 14 residues. This CDR3 reads CASSVGQTSNEQFF. CDR3 nucleotide sequence: TGTGCCAGCAGCGTAGGCCAGACGAGCAATGAGCAGTTCTTC. The whole variable domain, remainder taken from reference TRBV9 and TRBJ2-1, is DSGVTQTPKHLITATGQRVTLRCSPRSGDLSVYWYQQSLDQGLQFLIQYYNGEERAKGNILERFSAQQFPDLHSELNLSSLELGDSALYFCASSVGQTSNEQFFGPGTRLTVL.

The chain uses TRBV28 and TRBJ1-2, with D possibly matching TRBD1 (6 bases). Trimming removed 3 bases at V and 3 bases at J, with 14 bases between. Germline V gene data show CDR1 as MDHEN and CDR2 as SYDVKM. The CDR3 runs 15 residues. The DNA of the CDR3 is TGTGCCAGCAGTTTTAACAGGGCGTCAGACTATGGCTACACCTTC. Translated, it gives CASSFNRASDYGYTF.

CDR3 sequence (DNA): TGTGCCAGCAGTGAAGCCACAGGGACCCGCTATATCTCTGGGGCCAACGTCCTGACTTTC. Translation gives CASSEATGTRYISGANVLTF. The J gene is TRBJ2-6, the V gene TRBV6-1; D is perhaps TRBD1 (6 bases). The ends were cut back, 0 bases at V and 0 bases at J, with 18 bases in the middle. This CDR3 has 20 amino acids. From germline, CDR1 is MNHNS and CDR2 SASEGT.

The gene calls are TRBV11-2 and TRBJ1-1; 8 nucleotides align to TRBD1. Losses at the gene ends were 4 bases for V and 1 base for J; bases not matched to a gene: 5. Germline CDR1 and CDR2: SGHAT and FQNNGV. This CDR3 has 15 residues. The CDR3 nucleotides are TGTGCCAGCAGCTCGGGCGACAGGGGGAACACTGAAGCTTTCTTT. The encoded protein is CASSSGDRGNTEAFF.

The CDR3 here is CASGDRDVTYGYTF. Here the CDR3 DNA reads TGTGCCAGCGGGGACAGGGACGTTACCTATGGCTACACCTTC. The chain joins TRBV5-5 to TRBJ1-2; 9 positions agree with TRBD1. This CDR3 has 14 residues. The ends lost 7 bases at V and 4 bases at J; junction bases unmatched: 8. Germline V CDR1 and CDR2: SGHKS, YYEKEE (reference sequence).

As for this clone: Other DNA variants within this sample encode the same CDR3. The genes are TRBV7-3 and TRBJ1-1; maybe TRBD1 (6 bases). CDR1 SGHTA and CDR2 FQGTGA come from the germline V gene. The CDR3 sequence is 14 residues long. Between the trimmed V and J ends, which lost 0 bases and 3 bases, there was a span of 8 bases. The CDR3 here is CASSLTGGDTEAFF. The CDR3 DNA sequence: TGTGCCAGCAGCTTAACCGGGGGCGACACTGAAGCTTTCTTT.

The chain employs TRBV6-1 and TRBJ2-1, with 9 bases identical to TRBD1. The V segment lost 2 bases and the J segment 3 bases; nucleotides outside the gene matches: 5. The CDR3 is 16 amino acids. Looked up from germline, CDR1 is MNHNS and CDR2 is SASEGT. The CDR3 region has the DNA TGTGCCAGCAGTGAAAAGGGACAGGGAATCTACAATGAGCAGTTCTTC. The encoded protein is CASSEKGQGIYNEQFF.

This clone was found once. This specimen includes other DNA sequences encoding the same CDR3. For the CDR3, the DNA is TGCAGTGCTAAAAGTAGCTACGAGCAGTACTTC. The encoded protein is CSAKSSYEQYF. This chain links TRBV20-1 with TRBJ2-7; D gene uncertain. Germline V gene sequence: CDR1 DFQATT, CDR2 SNEGSKA (reference sequence). Trimming cost V 4 bases and J 3 bases, with 7 bases left between them. This CDR3 is 11 amino acids long.

The CDR3: CASSSRTGTGSSEQYF. CDR3 DNA sequence: TGTGCCAGCAGCTCGAGGACAGGGACGGGTTCTAGTGAGCAGTACTTC. This sequence joins TRBV11-2 and TRBJ2-7; TRBD1 matches at 8 bases. The CDR3 length is 16 residues. V lost 4 bases and J lost 7; bases outside the gene matches: 15. Germline values: CDR1 SGHAT, CDR2 FQNNGV.

The chain's CDR3 is CASSVHYSGNTIYF. The CDR3 DNA sequence: TGTGCCAGCAGTGTCCACTACTCTGGAAACACCATATATTTT. The chain recombines TRBV6-1 with TRBJ1-3; D remains ambiguous. The CDR3 is 14 amino acids. CDR1 MNHNS and CDR2 SASEGT come from the germline V gene. Trimming removed 4 bases at V and 0 bases at J, with 7 bases between.